This TCR beta chain was captured by sequencing in a study of spatial heterogeneity in lung cancer. Study summary: The average count in raw reads for each unique TCR and UMI combination exceeded eight appearances.

The time point is: blood at routine non-recurrence follow-up after resection. Whole RNA obtained from tumor, nontumor lung or frozen PBMC underwent sequencing without sorting. This clonotype was observed a few times. Individual TCR cDNA molecules each bore their own unique molecular identifier. TCRdb processed the 5' RACE reads anew with MiXCR; each CDR3 protein has one entry. The table records about 26,000 distinct CDR3 sequences, around 5.8% of them present only once. Trimming cost V 1 base and J 2 bases, with 12 bases left between them. The germline CDR1 and CDR2 sequences are SGHTA and FQGNSA. The CDR3 loop spans 15 amino acids.

This receptor was obtained from a male donor with early-stage non-small cell lung cancer. The V gene is TRBV7-2, the J gene TRBJ2-7; D possibly corresponds to TRBD2 (5 bases). Sample: PBMCs, taken at follow-up. The CDR3 coding sequence is TGTGCCAGCAGCTTAGGGGCGGGCAATCCCTACGAGCAGTACGTC. This translates into CASSLGAGNPYEQYV.